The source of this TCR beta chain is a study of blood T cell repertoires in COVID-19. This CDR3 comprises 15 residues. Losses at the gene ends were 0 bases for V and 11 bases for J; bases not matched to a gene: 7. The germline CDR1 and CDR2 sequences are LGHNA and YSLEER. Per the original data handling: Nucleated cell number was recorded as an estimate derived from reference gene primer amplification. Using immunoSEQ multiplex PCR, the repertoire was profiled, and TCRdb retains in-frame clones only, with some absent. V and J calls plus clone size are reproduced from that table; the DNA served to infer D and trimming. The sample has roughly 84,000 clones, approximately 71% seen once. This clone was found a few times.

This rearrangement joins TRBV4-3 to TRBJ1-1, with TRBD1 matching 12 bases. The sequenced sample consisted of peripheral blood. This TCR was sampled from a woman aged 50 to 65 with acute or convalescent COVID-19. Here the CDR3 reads CASSQDEGTGGQAFF. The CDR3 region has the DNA TGCGCCAGCAGCCAAGATGAGGGGACAGGGGGCCAGGCTTTCTTT.